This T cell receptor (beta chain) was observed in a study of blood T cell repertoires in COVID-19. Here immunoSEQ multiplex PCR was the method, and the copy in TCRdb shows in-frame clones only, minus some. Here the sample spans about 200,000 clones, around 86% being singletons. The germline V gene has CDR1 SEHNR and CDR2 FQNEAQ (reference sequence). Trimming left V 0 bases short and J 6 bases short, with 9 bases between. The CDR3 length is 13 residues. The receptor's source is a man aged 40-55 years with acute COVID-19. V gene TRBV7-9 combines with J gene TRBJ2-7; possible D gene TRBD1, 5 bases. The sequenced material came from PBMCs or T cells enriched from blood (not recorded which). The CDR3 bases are TGTGCCAGCAGCTTAGCCCAGGGTAGCGAGCAGTACTTC. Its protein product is CASSLAQGSEQYF.